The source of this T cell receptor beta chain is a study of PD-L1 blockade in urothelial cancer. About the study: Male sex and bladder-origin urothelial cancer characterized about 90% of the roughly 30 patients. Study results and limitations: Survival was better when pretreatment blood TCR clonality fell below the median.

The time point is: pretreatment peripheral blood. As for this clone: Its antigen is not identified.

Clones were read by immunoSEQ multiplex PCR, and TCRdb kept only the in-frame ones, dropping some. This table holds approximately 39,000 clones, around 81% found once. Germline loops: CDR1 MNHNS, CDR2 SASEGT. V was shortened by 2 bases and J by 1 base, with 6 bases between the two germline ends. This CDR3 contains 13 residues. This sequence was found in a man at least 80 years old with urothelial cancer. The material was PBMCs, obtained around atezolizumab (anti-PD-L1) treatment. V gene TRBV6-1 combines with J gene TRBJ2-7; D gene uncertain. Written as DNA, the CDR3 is TGTGCCAGCAGTGAACAACAGTCCTACGAGCAGTACTTC. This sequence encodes CASSEQQSYEQYF.